This TCR beta chain was profiled in a study of blood T cells in healthy people across ages. Primed by a sample-barcoded 5' primer and a J-beta primer mix, a second PCR proceeded for roughly 6 to 12 cycles. In TCRdb, the 5' RACE reads were re-called with MiXCR into one record per CDR3 protein. Among fewer than 800,000 distinct CDR3 sequences, around a fifth were seen once, and the ten largest hold roughly 3.9%. Sequencing was done on a sample of blood. This receptor was taken from a man between 70 and 80 years old in good health.

For the CDR3, the DNA is TGCAGCGTTGAGGCAGCTCCCTCCTACGAGCAGTACTTC. Its protein product is CSVEAAPSYEQYF. The chain recombines TRBV29-1 with TRBJ2-7; D unresolved. Germline V gives CDR1 SQVTM, CDR2 ANQGSEA. V gave up 3 bases and J gave up 0 bases, with 9 bases separating them. This CDR3 spans 13 amino acids.